A selection of T cell receptor beta chains follows, all from one sample in a study of cytomegalovirus exposure and HLA in healthy donors. Using immunoSEQ multiplex PCR, the repertoire was profiled, and TCRdb retains in-frame clones only, with some absent. The sample has approximately 100,000 clones; 50% to 65% are singletons. The specimen sequenced was PBMCs. The receptors stem from a man aged 25-40 years in good health and CMV-seropositive. Each CDR3 is given with its conserved first and last residue. A D gene is named only where the DNA matches it firmly. Expanded clones are given a class, and other clones once, few, many or no size at all.

once	TRBV5-3	TRBJ1-1	NA	CARSPGGRSNTEAFF	TGTGCCAGAAGCCCCGGGGGACGATCGAACACTGAAGCTTTCTTT
NA	TRBV30	TRBJ1-1	TRBD1	CAWRTGVGGTEAFF	TGTGCCTGGAGGACAGGGGTGGGCGGCACTGAAGCTTTCTTT
NA	TRBV7-8	TRBJ2-5	NA	CASRPRFGGTQYF	TGTGCCAGCAGGCCTAGGTTCGGTGGGACCCAGTACTTC
NA	TRBV11-1	TRBJ1-1	NA	CASSSSWGVNTEAFF	TGTGCCAGCAGCTCGAGTTGGGGGGTGAACACTGAAGCTTTCTTT
NA	TRBV14	TRBJ2-3	TRBD2	CASRGLAVADTQYF	TGTGCCAGCAGGGGACTAGCAGTGGCAGATACGCAGTATTTT
NA	TRBV15	TRBJ2-1	NA	CATSRDAGTAHGEQFF	TGTGCCACCAGCAGAGATGCGGGGACAGCACATGGTGAGCAGTTCTTC
NA	TRBV25-1	TRBJ1-4	TRBD1	CASSAQGGNEKLFF	TGTGCCAGCAGTGCACAGGGGGGTAATGAAAAACTGTTTTTT
few	TRBV9	TRBJ2-7	NA	CASSFGAGAYEQYF	TGTGCCAGCAGCTTTGGGGCAGGGGCCTACGAGCAGTACTTC
NA	TRBV9	TRBJ2-3	NA	CASSAPLEGADTQYF	TGTGCCAGCAGCGCCCCCTTAGAGGGGGCAGATACGCAGTATTTT
NA	TRBV5-1	TRBJ2-2	NA	CASSPRRGRATGELFF	TGCGCCAGCAGCCCTAGGCGGGGGCGGGCCACCGGGGAGCTGTTTTTT
NA	TRBV11-2	TRBJ2-3	TRBD2	CASSSKAGGTQYF	TGTGCCAGCAGCTCCAAGGCGGGGGGGACGCAGTATTTT
NA	TRBV19	TRBJ2-1	NA	CASTPGWGFDNEQFF	TGTGCCAGTACCCCCGGATGGGGCTTCGACAATGAGCAGTTCTTC
NA	TRBV5-1	TRBJ2-6	NA	CASSPQAGANVLTF	TGCGCCAGCAGCCCTCAGGCTGGGGCCAACGTCCTGACTTTC
few	TRBV7-9	TRBJ1-2	NA	CASSLAQGFYGYTF	TGTGCCAGCAGCTTAGCACAGGGTTTCTATGGCTACACCTTC
NA	TRBV4-1	TRBJ2-7	TRBD2	CASSPGGGYEQYF	TGCGCCAGCAGCCCCGGGGGGGGCTACGAGCAGTACTTC
few	TRBV30	TRBJ2-7	TRBD1	CAWRDRDSAYEQYF	TGTGCCTGGAGGGACCGGGACAGCGCCTACGAGCAGTACTTC
NA	TRBV30	TRBJ2-5	TRBD1	CAWSDGTGSTETQYF	TGTGCCTGGAGTGACGGGACAGGGTCAACGGAGACCCAGTACTTC
NA	TRBV18	TRBJ1-4	NA	CASSRRDPLRGEKLFF	TGTGCCAGCTCACGGCGGGACCCTCTTCGTGGTGAAAAACTGTTTTTT
few	TRBV5-4	TRBJ2-2	NA	CASSAQAGLNTGELFF	TGTGCCAGCAGCGCCCAGGCGGGGCTGAACACCGGGGAGCTGTTTTTT
few	TRBV6-1	TRBJ2-3	NA	CASSERGGASTDTQYF	TGTGCCAGCAGTGAAAGGGGGGGAGCTAGCACAGATACGCAGTATTTT
once	TRBV5-1	TRBJ2-5	TRBD1	CASSEQGAEQYF	TGCGCCAGCAGCGAGCAGGGGGCTGAACAGTACTTC
NA	TRBV6-1	TRBJ2-5	TRBD1	CASSSGQEGETQYF	TGTGCCAGCAGTTCGGGACAGGAGGGAGAGACCCAGTACTTC
few	TRBV4-1	TRBJ2-7	TRBD1	CASSQAGTGDYEQYF	TGCGCCAGCAGCCAAGCCGGGACAGGGGACTACGAGCAGTACTTC
few	TRBV19	TRBJ2-3	NA	CASSSGGFTDTQYF	TGTGCCAGTAGTAGCGGGGGCTTCACAGATACGCAGTATTTT
few	TRBV10-3	TRBJ1-1	TRBD1	CATRGGLMNTEAFF	TGTGCCACCAGGGGGGGGCTAATGAACACTGAAGCTTTCTTT
NA	TRBV18	TRBJ2-2	TRBD1	CASSPFRQGNTGELFF	TGTGCCAGCTCACCTTTCCGACAGGGGAACACCGGGGAGCTGTTTTTT
NA	TRBV30	TRBJ1-3	NA	CASINSGAGNGNTIYF	TGTGCCTCTATCAATTCCGGGGCGGGAAATGGAAACACCATATATTTT
once	TRBV6-6	TRBJ2-7	NA	CASRSGVFIYEQYF	TGTGCCAGCAGATCGGGGGTTTTTATATACGAGCAGTACTTC
once	TRBV4-2	TRBJ1-2	TRBD1	CASSQGQGTYGYTF	TGTGCCAGCAGCCAAGGACAGGGTACCTATGGCTACACCTTC
NA	TRBV18	TRBJ2-1	NA	CASSPTGMAYNEQFF	TGTGCCAGCTCACCCACAGGGATGGCCTACAATGAGCAGTTCTTC
NA	TRBV5-1	TRBJ2-5	TRBD2	CASSPRSGGETQYF	TGCGCCAGCAGCCCAAGGTCGGGGGGAGAGACCCAGTACTTC
NA	TRBV21-1	TRBJ1-5	NA	CASSSGDNQPQHF	TGTGCCAGCAGCAGCGGGGACAATCAGCCCCAGCATTTT
few	TRBV7-6	TRBJ2-7	TRBD1	CASSLGTGYEQYF	TGTGCCAGCAGCCTAGGGACAGGGTACGAGCAGTACTTC
NA	TRBV27	TRBJ1-2	TRBD1	CASSLRTGHGYTF	TGTGCCAGCAGTTTAAGGACAGGACATGGCTACACCTTC
NA	TRBV12-5	TRBJ1-3	NA	CASGFPSGGRGNTIYF	TGTGCTAGTGGTTTCCCGTCGGGGGGGCGAGGAAACACCATATATTTT
NA	TRBV10-1	TRBJ1-6	TRBD1	CASGGRDRGFAPLHF	TGCGCCAGTGGCGGACGGGACAGGGGTTTTGCACCCCTCCACTTT
NA	TRBV18	TRBJ2-3	NA	CASSPSQFTDTQYF	TGTGCCAGCTCACCATCCCAGTTCACAGATACGCAGTATTTT
few	TRBV6-5	TRBJ1-5	TRBD1	CASRPGTGRNQPQHF	TGTGCCAGCAGACCTGGGACAGGGAGAAATCAGCCCCAGCATTTT
NA	TRBV9	TRBJ2-2	NA	CASSVEPNPRLVRTGELFF	TGTGCCAGCAGCGTAGAGCCGAACCCTAGACTAGTCCGCACCGGGGAGCTGTTTTTT
NA	TRBV9	TRBJ1-1	NA	CASSPLGAALNTEAFF	TGTGCCAGCAGCCCCTTAGGGGCAGCGCTGAACACTGAAGCTTTCTTT